One and the same sample provided the 21 T cell receptor beta chains below, sequenced in a study of shared clonotypes between healthy human individuals. Here immunoSEQ multiplex PCR was the method, and the copy in TCRdb shows in-frame clones only, minus some. The sample has approximately 1.5 million clones; around 98% are singletons. The sequenced sample consisted of naive CD4+ T cells sorted from blood. Subset reported: CD45RA+ positively selected. The receptors were sampled from a man aged 30-40 years in good health.

This sequence joins TRBV28 and TRBJ2-7, with 11 bases fitting TRBD1. The germline V gene encodes CDR1 MDHEN and CDR2 SYDVKM. J lost 0 bases, V lost 5 bases, and 9 bases had no gene match. The CDR3 totals 17 residues. For the CDR3, the DNA is TGTGCCAGCAGTCCGATAAGGACAGGGGGCTACTCCTACGAGCAGTACTTC. It codes for CASSPIRTGGYSYEQYF.

The CDR3 coding sequence is TGTGCCAGCAGCTCATCCTTCCTAGCGGGAGGACCAGCAAATACGCAGTATTTT. Encoded protein: CASSSSFLAGGPANTQYF. The rearrangement uses TRBV7-9 and TRBJ2-3, with 11 nucleotides matching TRBD2. J was trimmed by 7 bases and V by 4 bases; bases with no gene match: 16. This CDR3 region has 18 residues. The germline V gene has CDR1 SEHNR and CDR2 FQNEAQ (reference sequence).

This rearrangement joins TRBV28 to TRBJ1-1; the D is unclear. The germline gives CDR1 MDHEN, CDR2 SYDVKM. Trimming shortened V by 7 bases and J by 1 base, and 7 bases separated the two germline ends. This CDR3 has 12 residues. CDR3 residues: CASTLGNTEAFF. The DNA of the CDR3 is TGTGCCAGCACCTTGGGGAACACTGAAGCTTTCTTT.

The chain links TRBV7-9 to TRBJ2-7; TRBD1 matches 7 bases. CDR3 length: 16 residues. V lost 2 bases, J lost 2 bases, and 9 bases stayed unmatched. The germline V gene encodes CDR1 SEHNR and CDR2 FQNEAQ (reference sequence). This CDR3 reads CASSLRDRTNTYEQYF. CDR3 bases: TGTGCCAGCAGCTTAAGGGACAGAACAAATACCTACGAGCAGTACTTC. Together with reference TRBV7-9 and TRBJ2-7, the CDR3 gives the full variable domain: DTGVSQNPRHKITKRGQNVTFRCDPISEHNRLYWYRQTLGQGPEFLTYFQNEAQLEKSRLLSDRFSAERPKGSFSTLEIQRTEQGDSAMYLCASSLRDRTNTYEQYFGPGTRLTVT.

The chain has TRBV19 and TRBJ1-5; D is ambiguous. The V end was cut by 7 bases, the J end by 2 bases, with 12 bases between. CDR3 length: 14 amino acids. Germline V gene data show CDR1 as LNHDA and CDR2 as SQIVND (reference sequence). CDR3 in DNA: TGTGCCAGTAATCTACGCAGAGGCAATCAGCCCCAGCATTTT. This codes for CASNLRRGNQPQHF.

The chain uses TRBV5-1 and TRBJ1-4; D uncertain. The ends were cut back, 4 bases at V and 0 bases at J, with 13 bases in the middle. The length of the CDR3 is 16 residues. Germline V gene data show CDR1 as SGHRS and CDR2 as YFSETQ. The CDR3 loop reads CASSNNPQSTNEKLFF. DNA of the CDR3: TGCGCCAGCAGCAATAACCCACAGTCAACTAATGAAAAACTGTTTTTT. Full variable domain (outside the CDR3, taken from reference TRBV5-1 and TRBJ1-4): KAGVTQTPRYLIKTRGQQVTLSCSPISGHRSVSWYQQTPGQGLQFLFEYFSETQRNKGNFPGRFSGRQFSNSRSEMNVSTLELGDSALYLCASSNNPQSTNEKLFFGSGTQLSVL.

Concerning this clone itself: Other DNA sequences in the same sample also yield this CDR3. The rearrangement joins TRBV11-3 to TRBJ2-3; the D is unclear. The CDR3 extends over 11 amino acids. Trimming shortened V by 1 base and J by 6 bases, and 2 bases separated the two germline ends. Germline CDR1 SGHNT, CDR2 YENEEA. The CDR3 DNA is TGTGCCAGCAGCTTAGCCGATACGCAGTATTTT. This sequence encodes CASSLADTQYF.

This clone was recorded once. This sequence joins TRBV6-5 and TRBJ2-1, with D possibly matching TRBD2 (5 bases). In germline, CDR1 is MNHEY, CDR2 SVGAGI. V was trimmed by 6 bases and J by 10 bases, leaving 19 bases between them. This CDR3 region has 14 residues. CDR3 sequence: CASRKTGLSAEQFF. CDR3 sequence (DNA): TGTGCCAGCAGAAAGACCGGACTGTCCGCGGAGCAGTTCTTC.

This clone was recorded once. The chain links TRBV5-4 to TRBJ1-1, with D possibly matching TRBD1 (5 bases). Germline V gene lookup returns CDR1 SGHNT and CDR2 YYREEE (reference sequence). The V end was cut by 1 base, the J end by 3 bases, with 7 bases between. The CDR3 is 13 amino acids. The CDR3, as DNA: TGTGCCAGCAGCTTGAGGGACGACACTGAAGCTTTCTTT. Protein sequence: CASSLRDDTEAFF.

The rearrangement links TRBV5-1 to TRBJ2-7; no reliable D call. Trimming took 1 base from V and 5 from J, leaving 10 bases between them. CDR1 and CDR2 from the germline V gene are SGHRS and YFSETQ. The CDR3 is made up of 13 amino acids. CDR3 DNA: TGCGCCAGCAGCTTGATGACCTCGAACGAGCAGTACTTC. Translating gives CASSLMTSNEQYF.

Notes on this clone: One end of the junction fails to match germline, which may point to a read error. This chain joins TRBV6-1 and TRBJ1-5; a weak D match, TRBD1 (5 bases). Germline assignment: CDR1 MNHNS and CDR2 SASEGT. The CDR3 covers 16 residues. CDR3 residues: CASSELGVEVDQPQHF. Written as DNA, the CDR3 is TGTGCCAGCAGTGAATTAGGGGTGGAGGTGGATCAACCCCAGCATTTT.

The chain carries TRBV27 and TRBJ2-2; D possibly corresponds to TRBD1 (6 bases). This CDR3 has 15 amino acids. CDR1 and CDR2 from the germline V gene are MNHEY and SMNVEV (reference sequence). V was clipped by 6 bases and J by 0 bases, with 11 bases between them. The CDR3 bases are TGTGCCAGCAGCCCGGGACAACCGAACACCGGGGAGCTGTTTTTT. Translating gives CASSPGQPNTGELFF.

The chain carries TRBV5-4 and TRBJ2-1; D ambiguous. This CDR3 has 16 residues. Germline assignment: CDR1 SGHNT and CDR2 YYREEE (reference sequence). V shed 4 bases and J shed 0 bases, with 14 bases lying between them. As DNA, the CDR3 is TGTGCCAGCAGCCCGGACGGCTCGAGCTCCTACAATGAGCAGTTCTTC. The encoded protein is CASSPDGSSSYNEQFF.

The chain joins TRBV2 to TRBJ2-3; 8 nucleotides align to TRBD2. Germline trimming cut 8 bases from V and 3 bases from J; bases unmatched to any gene: 10. This CDR3 has 15 amino acids. Germline V CDR1 and CDR2: SNHLY, FYNNEI. DNA for the CDR3: TGTGCCAGCCGGGAGGGCGGGAGTGGGACAGATACGCAGTATTTT. The encoded protein is CASREGGSGTDTQYF.

This rearrangement joins TRBV28 to TRBJ2-5, with 10 bases aligning to TRBD2. Germline V CDR1 and CDR2: MDHEN, SYDVKM. V trimming: 8 bases; J trimming: 5 bases; junction bases outside the gene matches: 2. The CDR3 loop spans 12 amino acids. The CDR3 DNA follows: TGTGCCAGCGGGACTAGCGTGGAGACCCAGTACTTC. It specifies CASGTSVETQYF. Filled out from reference TRBV28 and TRBJ2-5, the complete variable domain reads DVKVTQSSRYLVKRTGEKVFLECVQDMDHENMFWYRQDPGLGLRLIYFSYDVKMKEKGDIPEGYSVSREKKERFSLILESASTNQTSMYLCASGTSVETQYFGPGTRLLVL.

This clone appeared a single time. The CDR3 nucleotides are TGTGCCAGCAGCGGGGGTCCGTTCGCGAACACCGGGGAGCTGTTTTTT. Amino acid sequence: CASSGGPFANTGELFF. The chain links TRBV9 to TRBJ2-2; unclear D gene. The germline CDR1 and CDR2 sequences are SGDLS and YYNGEE. This CDR3 is built from 16 residues. Trimming pared 3 bases from V and 0 bases from J, leaving 12 bases between.

The CDR3 here is CTGGGGNEQFF. In DNA, the CDR3 is TGCACGGGCGGTGGAGGCAATGAGCAGTTCTTC. The chain uses TRBV20-1 and TRBJ2-1; possible D gene TRBD2, 5 bases. The CDR3 consists of 11 residues. The germline gives CDR1 DFQATT, CDR2 SNEGSKA (reference sequence).

The chain employs TRBV15 and TRBJ1-5; D is undetermined. CDR3 length equals 13 residues. Germline values: CDR1 LNHNV, CDR2 YYDKDF (reference sequence). V lost 1 base to trimming and J lost 5 bases, with 6 bases between them. The CDR3 loop is CATSRGFDQPQHF. For the CDR3, the DNA is TGTGCCACCAGCAGAGGGTTCGATCAGCCCCAGCATTTT.

This chain links TRBV4-3 with TRBJ2-3; D is undetermined. From germline, CDR1 is LGHNA and CDR2 YSLEER. Trimming stripped 0 bases from V and 3 bases from J, with 7 bases between. The CDR3 length is 14 residues. CDR3 bases: TGCGCCAGCAGCCAAGATATAAAGACAGATACGCAGTATTTT. This codes for CASSQDIKTDTQYF.

Worth noting for this clone: A junction end diverges from the germline sequence, so it may reflect a read error. V gene TRBV5-4 combines with J gene TRBJ2-1; no reliable D call. The CDR3 spans 17 residues. The germline gives CDR1 SGHNT, CDR2 YYREEE (reference sequence). CDR3 loop: CASRLGGREDSYNEQFF. CDR3 bases: TGTGCCAGCAGATTGGGTGGTAGAGAGGACTCCTACAATGAGCAGTTCTTC.

Here the CDR3 reads CASSLVLAGSNNEQFF. The CDR3 nucleotides are TGCGCCAGCAGCTTGGTGCTAGCGGGGTCGAACAATGAGCAGTTCTTC. The V gene is TRBV5-1, the J gene TRBJ2-1, with 9 bases identical to TRBD2. After removal of 0 bases from V and 5 bases from J, the junction contained 6 bases not matched to a gene. Germline CDR1 and CDR2: SGHRS and YFSETQ. CDR3 size: 16 residues.